This entry concerns a single TCR beta chain. Its antigen remains unidentified. Libraries for TCRalpha and TCRbeta carried sample barcodes and unique molecular identifiers via 5'RACE. TCRdb fed the 5' RACE reads into MiXCR, producing one record per CDR3 protein. The sample holds about half a million distinct CDR3 sequences, 15% to 20% seen once. This record comes from a study of T-cell memory formation after mild COVID-19. Study in general: The two donors had largely donor-specific TCR clusters.

Study findings and constraints: CD8+ contracting clones occupied EMRA, while CD4+ ones occupied mainly CM and EM.

CDR1 GTSNPN and CDR2 SVGIG come from the germline V gene (reference sequence). Trimming took off 4 bases at V and 4 bases at J, with 10 bases between the two ends. The CDR3 consists of 12 residues. The chain combines TRBV30 with TRBJ1-1; a possible D gene is TRBD1 (5 bases). This sequence was found in an adult woman who had mild COVID-19 (a few samples of this study predate the infection). Cell type and time point are not known. The sequenced material came from PBMCs or a T cell subset sorted from them (not recorded which). CDR3 coding DNA: TGTGCCTGGAAGGGTGGGACCACTGAAGCTTTCTTT. It encodes CAWKGGTTEAFF.